This passage covers 11 T cell receptor beta chains from one sample sequenced in a study of blood T cells in healthy people across ages. Together with a sample-barcoded 5' primer, a J-beta primer mix was included in a second PCR lasting about 7 to 12 cycles. TCRdb recomputed calls from the 5' RACE reads with MiXCR, one row per CDR3 protein. This table has roughly 800,000 distinct CDR3 sequences, about 55% appearing once. The sequenced sample was blood. Receptors originate from a man aged 80 or over in good health.

Only a few counts were recorded for this clonotype. The CDR3 sequence is CASSEDSPSGYGYTF. In DNA, the CDR3 is TGTGCCAGCAGTGAGGACAGCCCCTCGGGCTATGGCTACACCTTC. The chain recombines TRBV2 with TRBJ1-2; the D gene is possibly TRBD1 (6 bases). CDR1 and CDR2 (germline): SNHLY, FYNNEI. Between the trimmed V and J ends, which lost 3 bases and 4 bases, there was a span of 15 bases. The CDR3 extends over 15 amino acids.

Only a few counts were recorded for this clonotype. One end of the junction fails to match germline, which may point to a read error. This rearrangement joins TRBV20-1 to TRBJ1-6; D unclear. Germline lookup yields CDR1 DFQATT and CDR2 SNEGSKA (reference sequence). The CDR3 sequence is 16 residues long. CDR3 region: CSAAKPGRVGNSPPHF. In DNA form, the CDR3 reads TGCAGTGCCGCCAAACCGGGGAGAGTTGGTAATTCACCCCCCCACTTT.

The V call is TRBV11-2, the J call TRBJ2-1; D not resolved. CDR3 length: 12 amino acids. V gave up 1 base and J gave up 15 bases, with 13 bases separating them. From germline, CDR1 is SGHAT and CDR2 FQNNGV. This chain's CDR3 is CASSLGGPWTFF. DNA of the CDR3: TGTGCCAGCAGCTTAGGCGGACCTTGGACGTTCTTC. The whole variable domain, filled in from reference TRBV11-2 and TRBJ2-1, reads EAGVAQSPRYKIIEKRQSVAFWCNPISGHATLYWYQQILGQGPKLLIQFQNNGVVDDSQLPKDRFSAERLKGVDSTLKIQPAKLEDSAVYLCASSLGGPWTFFGPGTRLTVL.

The genes are TRBV5-1 and TRBJ2-3, with D maybe TRBD1 (6 bases). V was shortened by 3 bases and J by 2 bases, with 13 bases between the two germline ends. This CDR3 spans 15 amino acids. Germline V CDR1 and CDR2: SGHRS, YFSETQ. CDR3 in DNA: TGCGCCAGCAGCTCCGGACAGTCGATCACAGATACGCAGTATTTT. This encodes CASSSGQSITDTQYF.

The V call is TRBV7-9, the J call TRBJ2-3, with D hard to call. Germline CDR1 SEHNR, CDR2 FQNEAQ (reference sequence). Trimming stripped 5 bases from V and 0 bases from J, with 9 bases between. This CDR3 comprises 14 residues. The CDR3 region has the DNA TGTGCCAGCAGCCATAGCCCTAGCACAGATACGCAGTATTTT. This sequence encodes CASSHSPSTDTQYF.

CDR3 residues: CASTLRETSGNSGELFF. CDR3 bases: TGTGCCAGCACTCTACGGGAGACTAGCGGGAATTCCGGGGAGCTGTTTTTT. This chain links TRBV7-2 with TRBJ2-2, with 11 bases lining up with TRBD2. The CDR3 length is 17 residues. The J segment lost 6 bases and the V segment lost 7 bases, leaving 13 bases of the junction unmatched. Germline values: CDR1 SGHTA, CDR2 FQGNSA.

J is TRBJ2-7 and V is TRBV2, with 8 nucleotides matching TRBD2. The trim removed 5 bases at V and 6 bases at J, leaving 9 bases unmatched. Germline CDR1 and CDR2: SNHLY and FYNNEI. The CDR3 contains 14 residues. CDR3 sequence (DNA): TGTGCCAGCAGTTTAGCGGGACGAGGGGGCGAGCAGTACTTC. This gives the protein CASSLAGRGGEQYF. Full variable domain (rest looked up from reference TRBV2 and TRBJ2-7): EPEVTQTPSHQVTQMGQEVILRCVPISNHLYFYWYRQILGQKVEFLVSFYNNEISEKSEIFDDQFSVERPDGSNFTLKIRSTKLEDSAMYFCASSLAGRGGEQYFGPGTRLTVT.

The rearrangement links TRBV12-3 or TRBV12-4 to TRBJ2-3; D is unresolved. The CDR3 consists of 12 residues. The V end was cut by 3 bases, the J end by 4 bases, with 5 bases between. The CDR3 sequence is CASSLLPDTQYF. CDR3 bases: TGTGCCAGCAGTTTGCTCCCAGATACGCAGTATTTT.

The V and J genes are TRBV5-1 and TRBJ2-2, with TRBD1 matching 8 bases. CDR3 length: 13 amino acids. Germline V gives CDR1 SGHRS, CDR2 YFSETQ. The ends lost 4 bases at V and 6 bases at J; junction bases unmatched: 2. CDR3 region: CASSVQGAGELFF. The CDR3 bases are TGCGCCAGCAGCGTACAGGGGGCCGGGGAGCTGTTTTTT.

This clonotype was seen a few times. The CDR3 protein is CSARDSSGMGLNYGYTF. CDR3 DNA: TGCAGTGCTAGAGATTCGTCAGGGATGGGACTAAACTATGGCTACACCTTC. The V and J genes are TRBV20-1 and TRBJ1-2; a possible D gene is TRBD1 (5 bases). V gave up 0 bases and J gave up 2 bases, with 19 bases separating them. Germline CDR1 DFQATT, CDR2 SNEGSKA (reference sequence). This CDR3 comprises 17 residues.

Turning to this clonotype: The junction differs from germline at one of its ends, possibly a read error. The genes are TRBV20-1 and TRBJ2-1, with TRBD2 matching over 9 bases. CDR1 is DFQATT and CDR2 is SNEGSKA in the germline V gene (reference sequence). The CDR3 consists of 17 residues. CDR3: CSAIPAGGLSSHNEQFF. The CDR3 coding sequence is TGCAGTGCTATCCCAGCGGGAGGCCTCAGCTCCCACAATGAGCAGTTCTTC.